This T cell receptor (beta chain) is drawn from a study of blood T cells in healthy people across ages. The study, taken as a whole, reports: Estimates drawn from one million T cells were deemed to understate diversity. Donors of long life had a larger count of naive CD4+ cells and greater diversity than aged donors.

The study drew donors from healthy Caucasian individuals in Russia aged roughly 6 to 95. Extracted total RNA amounted to at least 6 micrograms for each sample. As to this clonotype: As yet, its antigen is unknown.

A J-beta primer mix and a sample-barcoded 5' primer were used in a second PCR of roughly 6 to 11 cycles. TCRdb processed the 5' RACE reads anew with MiXCR; each CDR3 protein has one entry. In the table there are some 1.7 million distinct CDR3 sequences, 28% of which are singletons. The V and J ends lost 5 bases and 13 bases respectively, with 15 bases between them. This CDR3 region has 12 residues. Sequenced input: blood. The V call is TRBV12-3 or TRBV12-4, the J call TRBJ2-1; TRBD2 might be the D (5 bases). The receptor comes from a woman between 25 and 40 years old in good health. As DNA, the CDR3 is TGTGCCAGCAGTGCTGAGTCCGGGAATCAGTTCTTC. Its translation is CASSAESGNQFF.